The clone carrying this T cell receptor (beta chain) was observed once. The antigen remains unidentified. The sample belongs to a study of T cell responses to AZD1222 COVID-19 vaccine. Trimming removed 1 base from V and 4 bases from J; junction bases left unmatched: 3. Germline assignment: CDR1 MGHRA and CDR2 YSYEKL. The CDR3 is 15 amino acids. Study conclusions and caveats: The number of AZD1222 recipients seropositive at baseline was only five to seven. Vaccine-associated CD4 TCRs spanned spike, dominant at 160-218 and 743-854.

Sequencing used immunoSEQ multiplex PCR; TCRdb keeps in-frame clones, though not all of them. The table has roughly 140,000 clones, approximately 89% seen once. Sequencing was performed on peripheral blood, taken on day 0 of MenACWY control vaccination. The gene calls are TRBV4-1 and TRBJ1-4; 7 bases are shared with TRBD1. This clonotype originated in an adult in good health. Here the CDR3 reads CASSQGTGVNEKLFF. In DNA, the CDR3 is TGCGCCAGCAGCCAAGGGACAGGTGTTAATGAAAAACTGTTTTTT.